The present entry profiles one T cell receptor (beta chain) with its context. This entry comes from a study of cytomegalovirus exposure and HLA in healthy donors. A multiplex PCR was run with 60 Vbeta primers and 13 Jbeta primers. The table came from immunoSEQ multiplex PCR; TCRdb's copy has only in-frame clones and leaves some out. The repertoire consists of around 130,000 clones, with roughly 82% occurring once and the leading ten covering roughly 5.8%. V lost 3 bases to trimming and J lost 2 bases, with 11 bases between them. CDR1 and CDR2 (germline): MDHEN, SYDVKM. The CDR3 contains 15 residues. The chain links TRBV28 to TRBJ1-5, with a weak D call TRBD1 (6 bases). The sample was PBMCs. This receptor was obtained from a young man in good health and CMV-seropositive. CDR3 nucleotide sequence: TGTGCCAGCAGTTTTGGACAGATTGGCAATCAGCCCCAGCATTTT. Amino acids: CASSFGQIGNQPQHF.